Listed below are T cell receptor beta chains from one sample, sequenced in a study of shared clonotypes between healthy human individuals. Profiled with immunoSEQ multiplex PCR; TCRdb holds only in-frame clones, not every one. The profile shows about 2 million clones, 85% to 95% of them singletons. Input material: naive CD4+ T cells sorted from blood. These receptors all come from a man aged 18-30 years in good health. Both conserved end residues are part of each CDR3. Fields, in order: V gene, J gene, D gene, CDR3 protein. A D gene is named only where the DNA matches it firmly.

TRBV28	TRBJ2-6	NA	CASSFSDRANVLTF
TRBV5-4	TRBJ1-1	NA	CASRMQDDTEAFF
TRBV5-1	TRBJ2-7	TRBD1	CASTWGQGPYEQYF
TRBV29-1	TRBJ2-7	NA	CSVGPRLGNEQYF
TRBV29-1	TRBJ2-2	NA	CSVDSPGLSGELFF
TRBV5-8	TRBJ1-1	NA	CASNQGALNTEAFF
TRBV7-2	TRBJ2-7	NA	CASSPRDTFYEQYF
TRBV6-6	TRBJ2-6	NA	CASRQDRTGANVLTF
TRBV21-1	TRBJ1-2	NA	CASSKGPANYGYTF
TRBV18	TRBJ2-3	TRBD1	CASSRTGDTQYF
TRBV20-1	TRBJ1-1	NA	CSALRALEAFF
TRBV5-1	TRBJ2-1	TRBD2	CASSSGTSGYNEQFF
TRBV2	TRBJ1-2	NA	CASSIQGGVDGYTF
TRBV6-1	TRBJ1-1	NA	CASSEGEAFF
TRBV28	TRBJ1-1	NA	CASSSQAGVTEAFF
TRBV6-5	TRBJ2-7	NA	CASSYSYQTYEQYF
TRBV28	TRBJ2-3	TRBD2	CASSLAGVADTQYF
TRBV10-3	TRBJ2-2	TRBD2	CAISDIRIAGNTGELFF
TRBV5-1	TRBJ1-1	NA	CASSLFVQGNTEAFF
TRBV10-3	TRBJ2-1	TRBD1	CAISQQGLSYNEQFF
TRBV5-1	TRBJ2-7	NA	CASSLLAGSTYEQYF
TRBV5-1	TRBJ1-3	NA	CASSSTGTGNTIYF
TRBV5-1	TRBJ2-7	TRBD1	CASSLWQGANEQYF
TRBV5-1	TRBJ1-6	NA	CASSLVGQNSPLHF
TRBV4-1	TRBJ2-5	NA	CASSPWPKGGQETQYF
TRBV30	TRBJ1-2	NA	CAWSVTRVANYGYTF
TRBV28	TRBJ1-4	TRBD1	CASSSGQGGEKLFF
TRBV18	TRBJ2-5	NA	CASSRDEQGSSETQYF
TRBV30	TRBJ1-6	NA	CAWSEGSYNSPLHF
TRBV2	TRBJ2-2	NA	CASKLGDTGELFF
TRBV5-1	TRBJ1-1	TRBD1	CASSARDRGSTEAFF
TRBV2	TRBJ2-7	TRBD2	CASSPPRTSGRIYEQYF
TRBV4-1	TRBJ1-2	TRBD1	CASSQRGDKGAAYGYTF
TRBV7-2	TRBJ1-2	TRBD1	CATTGTGGYGYTF
TRBV9	TRBJ1-2	NA	CASSVGHSEPWGYTF